The clone carrying this T cell receptor (beta chain) has only a few counts. Its target is unknown. This sample was taken from a study of blood T cells in healthy people across ages. Study at large: When template switching was applied, about one barcoded beta molecule was captured per two T cells. Whole-study results and caveats: Per million T cells, TCR beta diversity dropped roughly linearly as age increased. The study could not conclusively compare naive and antigen-experienced cells, given its unsorted PBMCs. There were more naive CD4+ cells and higher diversity in long-lived donors than in aged donors.

Next came a second PCR, run for about 7 to 12 cycles, which used a sample-barcoded 5' primer along with a J-beta primer mix. TCRdb re-called the 5' RACE reads with MiXCR, one entry per CDR3 protein. The sample contains approximately 760,000 distinct CDR3 sequences, 20% to 25% of which appear only once. These same records also appear under a second study, on T cells of mothers and their children.

Material for sequencing was blood. This clonotype originated in a boy between 10 and 17 years old in good health.

The CDR3 protein is CASSEGMRETGELFF. DNA of the CDR3: TGCGCCAGCAGTGAAGGGATGAGGGAAACCGGGGAGCTGTTTTTT. The J gene is TRBJ2-2, the V gene TRBV10-1, with D tentatively TRBD2 (5 bases). V was pared by 3 bases and J by 5 bases, with 13 bases between. Germline V gene lookup returns CDR1 WNHNN and CDR2 SYGVQD (reference sequence). The CDR3 is 15 amino acids.